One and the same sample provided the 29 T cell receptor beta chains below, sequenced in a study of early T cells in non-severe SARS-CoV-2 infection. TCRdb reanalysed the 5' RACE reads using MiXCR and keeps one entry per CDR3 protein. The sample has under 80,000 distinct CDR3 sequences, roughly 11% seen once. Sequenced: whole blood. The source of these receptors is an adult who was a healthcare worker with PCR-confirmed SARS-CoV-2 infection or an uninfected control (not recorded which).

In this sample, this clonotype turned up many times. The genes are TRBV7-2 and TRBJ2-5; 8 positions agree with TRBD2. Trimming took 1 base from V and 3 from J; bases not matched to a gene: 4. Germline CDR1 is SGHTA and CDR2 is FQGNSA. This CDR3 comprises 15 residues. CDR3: CASSLGGRREETQYF. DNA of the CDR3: TGTGCCAGCAGCTTAGGCGGGAGGAGGGAAGAGACCCAGTACTTC.

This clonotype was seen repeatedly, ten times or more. CDR3 amino acids: CSAIPGQGHGYTF. The CDR3 coding sequence is TGCAGTGCTATCCCGGGACAGGGGCATGGCTACACCTTC. V and J are TRBV20-1 and TRBJ1-2; 10 nucleotides agree with TRBD1. The trim removed 4 bases at V and 6 bases at J, leaving 5 bases unmatched. This CDR3 is 13 amino acids long. CDR1 DFQATT and CDR2 SNEGSKA come from the germline V gene (reference sequence).

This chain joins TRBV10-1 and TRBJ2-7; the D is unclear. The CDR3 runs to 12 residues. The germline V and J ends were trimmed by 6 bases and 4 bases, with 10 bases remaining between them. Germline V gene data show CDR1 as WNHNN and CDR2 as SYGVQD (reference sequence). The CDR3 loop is CASREQIYEQYF. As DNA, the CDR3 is TGCGCCAGCAGGGAACAGATATACGAGCAGTACTTC.

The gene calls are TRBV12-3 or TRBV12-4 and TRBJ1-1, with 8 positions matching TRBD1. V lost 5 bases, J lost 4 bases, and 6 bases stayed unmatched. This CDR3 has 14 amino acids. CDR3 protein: CASSRRQGSTEAFF. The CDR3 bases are TGTGCCAGCAGTCGGCGACAGGGGTCCACTGAAGCTTTCTTT.

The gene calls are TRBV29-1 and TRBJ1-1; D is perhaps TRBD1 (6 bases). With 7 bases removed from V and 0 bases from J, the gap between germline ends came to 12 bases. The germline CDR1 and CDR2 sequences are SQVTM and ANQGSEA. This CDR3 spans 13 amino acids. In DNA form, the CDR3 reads TGCAGCGCTTACAGGGAGCTGAACACTGAAGCTTTCTTT. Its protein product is CSAYRELNTEAFF.

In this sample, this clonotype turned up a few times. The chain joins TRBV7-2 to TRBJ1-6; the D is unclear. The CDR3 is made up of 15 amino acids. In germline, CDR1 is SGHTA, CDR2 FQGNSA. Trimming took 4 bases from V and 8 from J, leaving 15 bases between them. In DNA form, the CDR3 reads TGTGCCAGCAGCTCCCCCGGGTGGTGGGATTCACCCCTCCACTTT. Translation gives CASSSPGWWDSPLHF.

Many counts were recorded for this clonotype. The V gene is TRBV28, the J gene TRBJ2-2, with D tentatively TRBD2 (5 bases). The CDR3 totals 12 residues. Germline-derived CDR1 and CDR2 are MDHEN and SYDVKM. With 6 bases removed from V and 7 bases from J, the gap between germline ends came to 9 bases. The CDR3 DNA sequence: TGTGCCAGCAGCAGAACTAGCGGGGAGCTGTTTTTT. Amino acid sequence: CASSRTSGELFF.

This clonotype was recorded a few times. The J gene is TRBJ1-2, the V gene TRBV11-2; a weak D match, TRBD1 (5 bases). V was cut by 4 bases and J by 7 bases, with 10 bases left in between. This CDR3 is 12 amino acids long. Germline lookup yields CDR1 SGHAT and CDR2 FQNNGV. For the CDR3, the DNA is TGTGCCAGCAGCTGGGAGGGGTCTGGCTACACCTTC. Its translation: CASSWEGSGYTF.

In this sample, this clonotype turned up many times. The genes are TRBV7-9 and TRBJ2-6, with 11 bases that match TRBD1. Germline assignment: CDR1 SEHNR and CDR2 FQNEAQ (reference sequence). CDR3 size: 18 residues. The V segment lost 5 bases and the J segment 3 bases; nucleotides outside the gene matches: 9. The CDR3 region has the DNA TGTGCCAGCAGCGGCGGAGGACAGGGGGCCGATGGGGCCAACGTCCTGACTTTC. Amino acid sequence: CASSGGGQGADGANVLTF.

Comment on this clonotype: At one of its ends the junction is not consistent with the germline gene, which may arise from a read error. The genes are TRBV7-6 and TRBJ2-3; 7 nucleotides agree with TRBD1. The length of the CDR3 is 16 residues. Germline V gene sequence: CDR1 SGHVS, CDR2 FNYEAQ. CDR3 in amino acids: CASSVRGGGATDSQYF. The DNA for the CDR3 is TGTGCCAGCAGCGTCCGAGGGGGCGGAGCCACAGATTCGCAGTATTTT.

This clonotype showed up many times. CDR3 nucleotides: TGCAGCGTTGAAAAGGGGGCTGGCACTGAAGCTTTCTTT. Residues: CSVEKGAGTEAFF. J is TRBJ1-1 and V is TRBV29-1, with 7 bases matching TRBD1. The CDR3 length is 13 residues. Germline-derived CDR1 and CDR2 are SQVTM and ANQGSEA. V gave up 2 bases and J gave up 4 bases; unmatched junction bases: 4.

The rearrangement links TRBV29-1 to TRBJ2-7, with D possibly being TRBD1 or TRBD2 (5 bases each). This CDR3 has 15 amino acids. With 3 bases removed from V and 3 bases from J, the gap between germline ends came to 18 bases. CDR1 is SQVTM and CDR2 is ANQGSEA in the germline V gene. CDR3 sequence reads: CSVEQHEGRFYEQYF. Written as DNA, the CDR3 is TGCAGCGTTGAGCAGCATGAGGGGCGCTTCTACGAGCAGTACTTC.

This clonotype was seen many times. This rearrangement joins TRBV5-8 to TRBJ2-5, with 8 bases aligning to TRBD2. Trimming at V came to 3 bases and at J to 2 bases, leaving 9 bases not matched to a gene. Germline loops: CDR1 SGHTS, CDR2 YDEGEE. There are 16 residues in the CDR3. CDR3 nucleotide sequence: TGTGCCAGCAGCTCTTTCGAAACTAGCGGTCAAGAGACCCAGTACTTC. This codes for CASSSFETSGQETQYF.

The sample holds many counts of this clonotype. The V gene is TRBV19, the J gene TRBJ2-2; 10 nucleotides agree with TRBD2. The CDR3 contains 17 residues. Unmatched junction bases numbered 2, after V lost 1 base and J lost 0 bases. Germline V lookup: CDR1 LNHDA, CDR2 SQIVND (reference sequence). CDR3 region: CASSIVTSGTNTGELFF. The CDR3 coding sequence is TGTGCCAGTAGTATAGTAACTAGCGGGACGAACACCGGGGAGCTGTTTTTT.

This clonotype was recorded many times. The CDR3 nucleotides are TGTGCCAGCAGGCCCCGGGACCGCCCCTACGAGCAGTACTTC. Translation: CASRPRDRPYEQYF. The J gene is TRBJ2-7, the V gene TRBV28; D is perhaps TRBD1 or TRBD2 (5 bases each). This CDR3 is 14 amino acids long. With 6 bases removed from V and 2 bases from J, the gap between germline ends came to 14 bases. CDR1 and CDR2 from the germline V gene are MDHEN and SYDVKM.

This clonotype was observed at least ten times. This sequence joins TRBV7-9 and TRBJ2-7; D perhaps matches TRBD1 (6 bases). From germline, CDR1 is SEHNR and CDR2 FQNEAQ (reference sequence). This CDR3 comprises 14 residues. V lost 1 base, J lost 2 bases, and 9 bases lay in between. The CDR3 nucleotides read TGTGCCAGCAGCTTAGGGGGGCCCACCTACGAGCAGTACTTC. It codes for CASSLGGPTYEQYF.

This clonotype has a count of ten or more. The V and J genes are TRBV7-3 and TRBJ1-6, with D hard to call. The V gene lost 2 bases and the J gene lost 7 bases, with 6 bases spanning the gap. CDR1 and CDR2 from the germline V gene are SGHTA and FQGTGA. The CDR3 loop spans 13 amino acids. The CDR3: CASSLWWNSPLHF. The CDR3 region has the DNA TGTGCCAGCAGCTTATGGTGGAATTCACCCCTCCACTTT.

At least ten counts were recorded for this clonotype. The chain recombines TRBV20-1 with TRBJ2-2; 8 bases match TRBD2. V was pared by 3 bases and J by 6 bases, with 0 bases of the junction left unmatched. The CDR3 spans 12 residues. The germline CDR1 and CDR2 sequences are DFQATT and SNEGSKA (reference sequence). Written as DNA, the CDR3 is TGCAGTGCTAGCGGGAGGGCCGGGGAGCTGTTTTTT. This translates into CSASGRAGELFF.

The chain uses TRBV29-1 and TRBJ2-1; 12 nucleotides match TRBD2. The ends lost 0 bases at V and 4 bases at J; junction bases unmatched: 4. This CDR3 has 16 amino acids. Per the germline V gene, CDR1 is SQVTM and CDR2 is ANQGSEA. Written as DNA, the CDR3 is TGCAGCGTTGAAGATTATGGACTAGCGGGGTACAATGAGCAGTTCTTC. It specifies CSVEDYGLAGYNEQFF.

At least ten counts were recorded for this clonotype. The CDR3 DNA sequence: TGTGCCAGCAGCTTATTGAACACTGAAGCTTTCTTT. Its translation is CASSLLNTEAFF. The V call is TRBV7-9, the J call TRBJ1-1; D ambiguous. CDR1 SEHNR and CDR2 FQNEAQ come from the germline V gene (reference sequence). Trimming cost V 2 bases and J 0 bases, with 1 base left between them. The CDR3 contains 12 residues. The entire variable domain, with the rest obtained from reference TRBV7-9 and TRBJ1-1, is as follows: DTGVSQNPRHKITKRGQNVTFRCDPISEHNRLYWYRQTLGQGPEFLTYFQNEAQLEKSRLLSDRFSAERPKGSFSTLEIQRTEQGDSAMYLCASSLLNTEAFFGQGTRLTVV.

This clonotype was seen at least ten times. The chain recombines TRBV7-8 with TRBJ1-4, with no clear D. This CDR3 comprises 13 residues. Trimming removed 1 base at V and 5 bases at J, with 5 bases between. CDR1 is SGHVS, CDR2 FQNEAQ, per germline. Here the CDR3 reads CASSLGLNEKLFF. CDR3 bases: TGTGCCAGCAGCTTAGGACTAAATGAAAAACTGTTTTTT. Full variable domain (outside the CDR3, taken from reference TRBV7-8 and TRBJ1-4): GAGVSQSPRYKVAKRGQDVALRCDPISGHVSLFWYQQALGQGPEFLTYFQNEAQLDKSGLPSDRFFAERPEGSVSTLKIQRTQQEDSAVYLCASSLGLNEKLFFGSGTQLSVL.

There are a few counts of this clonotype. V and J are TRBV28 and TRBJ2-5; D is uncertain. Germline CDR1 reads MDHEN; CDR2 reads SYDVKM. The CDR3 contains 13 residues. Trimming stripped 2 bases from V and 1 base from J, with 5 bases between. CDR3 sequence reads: CASSLVAQETQYF. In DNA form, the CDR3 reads TGTGCCAGCAGTTTAGTAGCCCAAGAGACCCAGTACTTC.

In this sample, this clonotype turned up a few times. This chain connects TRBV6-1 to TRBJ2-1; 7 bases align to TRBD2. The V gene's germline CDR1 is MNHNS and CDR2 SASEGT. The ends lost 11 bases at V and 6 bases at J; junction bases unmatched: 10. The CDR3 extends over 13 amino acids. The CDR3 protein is CAGRAGVGNEQFF. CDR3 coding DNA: TGTGCCGGTCGGGCGGGAGTGGGCAATGAGCAGTTCTTC.

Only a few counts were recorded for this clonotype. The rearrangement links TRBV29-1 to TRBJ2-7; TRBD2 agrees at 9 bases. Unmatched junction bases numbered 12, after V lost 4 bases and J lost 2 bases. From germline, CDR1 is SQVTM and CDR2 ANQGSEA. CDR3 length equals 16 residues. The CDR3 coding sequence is TGCAGCGTTGGTGGTACATTGCGGGAGGGTGCCTACGAGCAGTACTTC. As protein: CSVGGTLREGAYEQYF.

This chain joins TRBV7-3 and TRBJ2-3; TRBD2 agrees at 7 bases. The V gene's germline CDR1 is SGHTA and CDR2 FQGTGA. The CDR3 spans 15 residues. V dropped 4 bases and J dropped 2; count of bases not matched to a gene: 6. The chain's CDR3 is CASSSGLNFTDTQYF. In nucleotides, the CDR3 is TGTGCCAGCAGCTCGGGACTAAACTTCACAGATACGCAGTATTTT.

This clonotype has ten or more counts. CDR3 sequence reads: CSATQGDPLNTEAFF. CDR3 DNA sequence: TGCAGTGCAACTCAAGGGGATCCTCTTAACACTGAAGCTTTCTTT. This chain connects TRBV20-1 to TRBJ1-1, with D possibly matching TRBD1 (5 bases). Germline CDR1 reads DFQATT; CDR2 reads SNEGSKA (reference sequence). CDR3 size: 15 residues. The ends were cut back, 6 bases at V and 2 bases at J, with 19 bases in the middle.

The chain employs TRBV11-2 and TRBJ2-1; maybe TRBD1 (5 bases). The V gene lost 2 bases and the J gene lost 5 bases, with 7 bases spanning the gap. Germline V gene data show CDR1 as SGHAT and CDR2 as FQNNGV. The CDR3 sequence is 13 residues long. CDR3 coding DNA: TGTGCCAGCAGCTTAACAGGAGACAATGAGCAGTTCTTC. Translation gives CASSLTGDNEQFF.

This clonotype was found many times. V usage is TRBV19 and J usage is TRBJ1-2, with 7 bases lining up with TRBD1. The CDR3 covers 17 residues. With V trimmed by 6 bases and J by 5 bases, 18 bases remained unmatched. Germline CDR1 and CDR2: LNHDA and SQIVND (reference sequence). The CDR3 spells CASSSTGSTSRVYGYTF. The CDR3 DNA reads TGTGCCAGTAGCTCGACAGGGTCCACCTCCCGAGTTTATGGCTACACCTTC.

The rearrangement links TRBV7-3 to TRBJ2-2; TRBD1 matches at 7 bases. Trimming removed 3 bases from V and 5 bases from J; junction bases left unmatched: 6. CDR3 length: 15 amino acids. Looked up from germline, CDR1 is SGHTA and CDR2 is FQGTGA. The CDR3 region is CASSLATGRTGELFF. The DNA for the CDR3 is TGTGCCAGCAGCTTGGCGACAGGGCGAACCGGGGAGCTGTTTTTT. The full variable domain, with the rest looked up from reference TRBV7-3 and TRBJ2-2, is GAGVSQTPSNKVTEKGKYVELRCDPISGHTALYWYRQSLGQGPEFLIYFQGTGAADDSGLPNDRFFAVRPEGSVSTLKIQRTERGDSAVYLCASSLATGRTGELFFGEGSRLTVL.